These 20 T cell receptor beta chains originate from one sample sequenced in a study of cytomegalovirus exposure and HLA in healthy donors (TCRdb year 2017). Receptors were amplified or captured by the immunoSEQ multiplex PCR assay. For the multiplex PCR, a mixture combining 60 forward primers for TCR Vbeta segments and 13 reverse primers for TCR Jbeta segments was used. TCRdb's version of the immuneACCESS table is confined to in-frame rearrangements and falls short of the full clone set. An unresolved V gene accounts for under half of the shortfall where checked; the remainder is of unknown origin. Present in this sample are nearly 300,000 clones, 80% to 90% of which were seen just once. The top ten hold 4% of the sample. The sequenced material came from PBMCs. These receptors were obtained from a man in his forties or fifties in good health and CMV-seropositive.

This rearrangement joins TRBV5-1 to TRBJ2-2; 12 bases map to TRBD2. Germline CDR1 and CDR2: SGHRS and YFSETQ. After removal of 4 bases from V and 5 bases from J, the junction contained 9 bases not matched to a gene. The CDR3 covers 17 residues. The CDR3 nucleotides read TGCGCCAGCAGCCTGCTACTAGCGGGAGGTGGGACCGGGGAGCTGTTTTTT. It translates to CASSLLLAGGGTGELFF.

This chain connects TRBV5-8 to TRBJ2-1; D remains unclear. The length of the CDR3 is 15 residues. The germline V gene has CDR1 SGHTS and CDR2 YDEGEE. V was trimmed by 9 bases and J by 0 bases, leaving 16 bases between them. CDR3 protein: CATIRSRSSYNEQFF. The CDR3 region has the DNA TGTGCCACCATCCGGAGTCGAAGCTCCTACAATGAGCAGTTCTTC.

The chain carries TRBV28 and TRBJ2-3, with a tentative D call TRBD2 (7 bases). Germline values: CDR1 MDHEN, CDR2 SYDVKM. This CDR3 is built from 15 residues. V was clipped by 1 base and J by 2 bases, with 10 bases between them. CDR3 sequence (DNA): TGTGCCAGCAGTTTATCGCGGGGGCTCACAGATACGCAGTATTTT. It specifies CASSLSRGLTDTQYF.

This clone appeared once. The chain is built from TRBV5-5 and TRBJ2-1; D not certain. V was pared by 4 bases and J by 5 bases, with 10 bases between. This CDR3 comprises 13 residues. Looked up from germline, CDR1 is SGHKS and CDR2 is YYEKEE (reference sequence). The DNA of the CDR3 is TGTGCCAGCAGCCCCCGGTCCCACAATGAGCAGTTCTTC. Encoded protein: CASSPRSHNEQFF.

This chain joins TRBV6-5 and TRBJ2-3; tentative D call: TRBD1 (7 bases). Germline values: CDR1 MNHEY, CDR2 SVGAGI. The CDR3 has 14 amino acids. V dropped 5 bases and J dropped 2 bases, with 11 bases sitting between them. The chain's CDR3 is CASSRGTATDTQYF. The CDR3 DNA follows: TGTGCCAGCAGTCGCGGGACAGCCACAGATACGCAGTATTTT.

The V gene is TRBV15, the J gene TRBJ2-6, with D possibly TRBD2 on 5 matching bases. The CDR3 has 13 residues. The V and J ends lost 8 bases and 0 bases respectively, with 5 bases between them. Germline CDR1 reads LNHNV; CDR2 reads YYDKDF (reference sequence). In DNA, the CDR3 is TGTGCCACCCGGGGCTCTGGGGCCAACGTCCTGACTTTC. Residues: CATRGSGANVLTF.

The J gene is TRBJ2-7, the V gene TRBV28; weak D call: TRBD1 (5 bases). The germline V gene has CDR1 MDHEN and CDR2 SYDVKM. V lost 6 bases to trimming and J lost 3 bases, with 21 bases between them. The CDR3 length is 16 residues. The CDR3: CASRIPSGPRGYEQYF. Written as DNA, the CDR3 is TGTGCCAGCAGGATACCTTCCGGGCCAAGGGGCTACGAGCAGTACTTC. The full variable domain, its missing parts supplied by reference TRBV28 and TRBJ2-7, is DVKVTQSSRYLVKRTGEKVFLECVQDMDHENMFWYRQDPGLGLRLIYFSYDVKMKEKGDIPEGYSVSREKKERFSLILESASTNQTSMYLCASRIPSGPRGYEQYFGPGTRLTVT.

The chain uses TRBV29-1 and TRBJ1-1; the D is unclear. The germline CDR1 and CDR2 sequences are SQVTM and ANQGSEA. This CDR3 contains 12 residues. Between the trimmed V and J ends, which lost 6 bases and 3 bases, there was a span of 11 bases. This chain's CDR3 is CSVTGMYTEAFF. The CDR3 DNA is TGCAGCGTGACCGGGATGTACACTGAAGCTTTCTTT.

This clone was detected once. The genes are TRBV28 and TRBJ2-7, with 8 nucleotides matching TRBD1. The CDR3 extends over 16 amino acids. Germline loops: CDR1 MDHEN, CDR2 SYDVKM. V lost 6 bases to trimming and J lost 4 bases; unmatched junction nucleotides: 14. CDR3 amino acids: CASSHWGQGAEYEQYF. In DNA form, the CDR3 reads TGTGCCAGCAGCCATTGGGGCCAGGGGGCGGAGTACGAGCAGTACTTC.

V is TRBV19 and J is TRBJ2-1, with 8 bases that match TRBD1. The germline V gene has CDR1 LNHDA and CDR2 SQIVND (reference sequence). Trimming cost V 0 bases and J 7 bases; bases outside gene matches: 14. CDR3 length: 18 amino acids. This CDR3 is CASSIDRGRTGRMNEQFF. Written as DNA, the CDR3 is TGTGCCAGTAGTATAGATCGGGGCCGGACAGGGAGGATGAATGAGCAGTTCTTC. The variable domain in full, completed from reference TRBV19 and TRBJ2-1, reads DGGITQSPKYLFRKEGQNVTLSCEQNLNHDAMYWYRQDPGQGLRLIYYSQIVNDFQKGDIAEGYSVSREKKESFPLTVTSAQKNPTAFYLCASSIDRGRTGRMNEQFFGPGTRLTVL.

The rearrangement uses TRBV15 and TRBJ2-5, with D possibly being TRBD2 (5 bases). Germline V gene sequence: CDR1 LNHNV, CDR2 YYDKDF (reference sequence). The length of the CDR3 is 15 residues. V lost 1 base, J lost 1 base, and 10 bases lay in between. In DNA, the CDR3 is TGTGCCACCAGCAGAGTAGACTATTTCCAAGAGACCCAGTACTTC. Encoded protein: CATSRVDYFQETQYF.

This clone was detected only once. This chain joins TRBV6-1 and TRBJ1-5; D ambiguous. This CDR3 has 15 amino acids. V was shortened by 3 bases and J by 6 bases, with 15 bases between the two germline ends. Germline-derived CDR1 and CDR2 are MNHNS and SASEGT. CDR3 nucleotide sequence: TGTGCCAGCAGTGAGGGGATCGGGATGGGTCAGCCCCAGCATTTT. It codes for CASSEGIGMGQPQHF.

This clone was detected a few times. This chain links TRBV5-1 with TRBJ1-4; 11 bases are a match to TRBD1. CDR1 is SGHRS and CDR2 is YFSETQ in the germline V gene. V lost 4 bases to trimming and J lost 6 bases; unmatched junction nucleotides: 5. The CDR3 sequence is 15 residues long. The CDR3 DNA reads as TGCGCCAGCAGCCCCGGGACAGGGGGAGATGAAAAACTGTTTTTT. This sequence encodes CASSPGTGGDEKLFF.

The rearrangement uses TRBV6-6 and TRBJ1-1; 9 bases match TRBD1. Looked up from germline, CDR1 is MNHNY and CDR2 is SVGAGI (reference sequence). CDR3 size: 15 residues. Trimming took 2 bases from V and 4 from J; bases not matched to a gene: 5. The CDR3 region is CASSYRTGAPTEAFF. CDR3 sequence (DNA): TGTGCCAGCAGTTACAGGACAGGGGCACCCACTGAAGCTTTCTTT.

The chain employs TRBV6-6 and TRBJ1-2; D unclear. The CDR3 runs 14 residues. V lost 0 bases and J 2 bases, leaving 7 bases between the germline ends. The germline CDR1 and CDR2 sequences are MNHNY and SVGAGI (reference sequence). The CDR3 region is CASSYSGENYGYTF. The CDR3 region has the DNA TGTGCCAGCAGTTACTCTGGGGAGAACTATGGCTACACCTTC.

This clone came up a few times. The chain employs TRBV5-1 and TRBJ2-6; D perhaps matches TRBD2 (5 bases). Trimming removed 5 bases at V and 3 bases at J, with 9 bases between. The CDR3 loop spans 14 amino acids. The germline V gene encodes CDR1 SGHRS and CDR2 YFSETQ. Here the CDR3 DNA reads TGCGCCAGCAGGCGGGCTTATGGGGCCAACGTCCTGACTTTC. Translated, it gives CASRRAYGANVLTF.

The V gene is TRBV6-6, the J gene TRBJ2-2; TRBD2 aligns across 7 bases. CDR1 and CDR2 from the germline V gene are MNHNY and SVGAGI (reference sequence). J lost 6 bases, V lost 0 bases, and 7 bases had no gene match. CDR3 length: 16 amino acids. The DNA for the CDR3 is TGTGCCAGCAGTTACTCGACTAGCTGGAGGGCCGGGGAGCTGTTTTTT. Amino acids: CASSYSTSWRAGELFF.

The chain combines TRBV7-2 with TRBJ1-1, with 7 bases fitting TRBD1. The CDR3 has 16 amino acids. V shed 5 bases and J 0 bases; nucleotides not matched to a gene: 9. Germline V lookup: CDR1 SGHTA, CDR2 FQGNSA. Written as DNA, the CDR3 is TGTGCCAGCAGCAACAGGGGAGGCCTAGTGAACACTGAAGCTTTCTTT. This sequence encodes CASSNRGGLVNTEAFF.

V and J are TRBV5-1 and TRBJ2-5, with 8 bases aligning to TRBD2. From germline, CDR1 is SGHRS and CDR2 YFSETQ. J lost 4 bases, V lost 0 bases, and 2 bases had no gene match. This CDR3 spans 14 amino acids. The CDR3 loop is CASSLGTSRETQYF. The CDR3 DNA reads TGCGCCAGCAGCTTGGGGACTAGCCGAGAGACCCAGTACTTC.

Regarding this clone: Other DNA sequences within the sample encode an identical CDR3. The CDR3 DNA sequence: TGTGCCAGTTCCGAGACAGGGGGAGAGACCCAGTACTTC. Translating gives CASSETGGETQYF. The V gene is TRBV19, the J gene TRBJ2-5; TRBD1 matches 9 bases. The CDR3 totals 13 residues. Germline V gene lookup returns CDR1 LNHDA and CDR2 SQIVND (reference sequence). V gave up 8 bases and J gave up 4 bases; unmatched junction bases: 5.